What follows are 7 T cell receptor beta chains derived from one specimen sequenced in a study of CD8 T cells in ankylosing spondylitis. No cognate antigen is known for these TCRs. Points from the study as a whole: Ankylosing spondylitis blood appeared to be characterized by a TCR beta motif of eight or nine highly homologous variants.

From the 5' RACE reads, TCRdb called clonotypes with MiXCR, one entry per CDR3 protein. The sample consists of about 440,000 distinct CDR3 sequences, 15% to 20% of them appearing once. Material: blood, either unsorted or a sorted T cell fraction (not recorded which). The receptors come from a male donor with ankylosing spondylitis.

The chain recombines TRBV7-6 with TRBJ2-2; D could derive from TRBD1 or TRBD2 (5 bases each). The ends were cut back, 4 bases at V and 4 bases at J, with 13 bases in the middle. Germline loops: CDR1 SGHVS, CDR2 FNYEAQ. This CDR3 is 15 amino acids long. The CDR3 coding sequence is TGTGCCAGCAGCTCTCAACTAGGGACCACCGGGGAGCTGTTTTTT. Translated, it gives CASSSQLGTTGELFF.

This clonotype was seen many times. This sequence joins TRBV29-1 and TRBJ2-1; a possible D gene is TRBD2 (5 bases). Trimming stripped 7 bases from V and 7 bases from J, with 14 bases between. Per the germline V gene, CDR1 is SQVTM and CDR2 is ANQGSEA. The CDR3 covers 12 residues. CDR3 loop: CSADEGANEQFF. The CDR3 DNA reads TGCAGCGCCGACGAGGGAGCGAATGAGCAGTTCTTC.

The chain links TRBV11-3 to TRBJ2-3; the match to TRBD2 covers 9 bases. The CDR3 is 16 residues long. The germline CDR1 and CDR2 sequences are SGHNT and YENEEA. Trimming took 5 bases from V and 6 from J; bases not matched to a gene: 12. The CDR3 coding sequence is TGTGCCAGCAGCACGAGAGAGGTAGCGGGGGCGGATACGCAGTATTTT. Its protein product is CASSTREVAGADTQYF. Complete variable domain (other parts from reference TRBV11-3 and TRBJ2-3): EAGVVQSPRYKIIEKKQPVAFWCNPISGHNTLYWYLQNLGQGPELLIRYENEEAVDDSQLPKDRFSAERLKGVDSTLKIQPAELGDSAVYLCASSTREVAGADTQYFGPGTRLTVL.

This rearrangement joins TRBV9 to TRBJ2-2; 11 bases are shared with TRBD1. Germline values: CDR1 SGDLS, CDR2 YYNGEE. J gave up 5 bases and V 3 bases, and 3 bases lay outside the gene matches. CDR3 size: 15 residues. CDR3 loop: CASSEDRGQTGELFF. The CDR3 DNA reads TGTGCCAGCAGCGAGGACAGGGGGCAAACCGGGGAGCTGTTTTTT.

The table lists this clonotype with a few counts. CDR3 coding DNA: TGCGCCAGCAGCTTGGGCCTGGGACAGCTGAACACTGAAGCTTTCTTT. Protein product: CASSLGLGQLNTEAFF. The rearrangement joins TRBV5-1 to TRBJ1-1, with 7 bases fitting TRBD1. CDR1 and CDR2 (germline): SGHRS, YFSETQ. The CDR3 has 16 residues. V gave up 0 bases and J gave up 0 bases; unmatched junction bases: 5.

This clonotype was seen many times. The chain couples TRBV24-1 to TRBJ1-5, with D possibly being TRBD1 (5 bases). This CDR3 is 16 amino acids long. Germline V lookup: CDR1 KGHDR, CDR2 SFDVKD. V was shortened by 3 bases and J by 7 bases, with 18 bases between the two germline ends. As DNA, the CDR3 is TGTGCCACCAGTGATACGGACCTTTTGGGGGGACAGCCCCAGCATTTT. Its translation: CATSDTDLLGGQPQHF.

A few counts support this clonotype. The CDR3 region has the DNA TGCAGTGCTAGGGACTACTCTTTGGGCTCCTACGAGCAGTACTTC. It yields the protein CSARDYSLGSYEQYF. This chain links TRBV20-1 with TRBJ2-7; perhaps TRBD2 as D (6 bases). V lost 3 bases to trimming and J lost 0 bases, with 15 bases between them. This CDR3 contains 15 residues. CDR1 is DFQATT, CDR2 SNEGSKA, per germline (reference sequence).